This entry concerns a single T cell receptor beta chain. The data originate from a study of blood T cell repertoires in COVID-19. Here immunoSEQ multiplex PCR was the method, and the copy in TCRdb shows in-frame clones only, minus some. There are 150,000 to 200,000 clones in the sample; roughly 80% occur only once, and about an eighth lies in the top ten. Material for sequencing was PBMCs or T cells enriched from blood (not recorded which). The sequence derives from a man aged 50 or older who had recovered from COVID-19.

The CDR3 spells CASSIVAGRRETQYF. For the CDR3, the DNA is TGTGCCAGTAGTATCGTGGCTGGGAGACGGGAGACCCAGTACTTC. The chain carries TRBV19 and TRBJ2-5, with D possibly matching TRBD2 (5 bases). Germline values: CDR1 LNHDA, CDR2 SQIVND (reference sequence). Deletions cut 3 bases from V and 5 bases from J, with 16 bases between. This CDR3 contains 15 residues.